The next 8 T cell receptor beta chains were all read from a single sample in a study of identical twins. TCRdb passed the 5' RACE reads through MiXCR, listing each CDR3 protein once. The table has over 550,000 distinct CDR3 sequences, about 7.1% seen once; the top ten hold 1.6%. These data were likewise used in another study, on yellow fever vaccine responses in identical twins.

Sequencing input: PBMCs. All receptors come from a woman aged 18-30 years in good health.

The V and J genes are TRBV12-3 or TRBV12-4 and TRBJ2-5; no reliable D call. V lost 6 bases, J lost 2 bases, and 10 bases lay in between. The CDR3 has 13 amino acids. CDR3 in amino acids: CASSLQPQETQYF. The CDR3 DNA sequence: TGTGCCAGCAGCTTACAGCCTCAAGAGACCCAGTACTTC.

This clonotype was counted at least ten times. The genes are TRBV12-3 or TRBV12-4 and TRBJ1-5; no clear D gene. The CDR3 totals 14 residues. V lost 5 bases, J lost 2 bases, and 10 bases lay in between. The CDR3 reads CASSPRRGNQPQHF. DNA for the CDR3: TGTGCCAGCAGTCCCCGACGGGGCAATCAGCCCCAGCATTTT.

At least ten counts were recorded for this clonotype. This chain joins TRBV5-1 and TRBJ1-1; a weak D match, TRBD1 (5 bases). Looked up from germline, CDR1 is SGHRS and CDR2 is YFSETQ. The V gene lost 0 bases and the J gene lost 3 bases, with 12 bases spanning the gap. CDR3 length: 15 residues. The CDR3 DNA is TGCGCCAGCAGCTTGGTGGCAGGGACTTACACTGAAGCTTTCTTT. This translates into CASSLVAGTYTEAFF.

The genes are TRBV10-2 and TRBJ2-5; either TRBD1 or TRBD2 may supply D (5 bases each). The germline CDR1 and CDR2 sequences are WSHSY and SAAADI. The V end lost 9 bases, the J end lost 5 bases, and 16 bases lay between the germline ends. This CDR3 contains 13 residues. The CDR3 here is CASSGTERETQYF. The CDR3 DNA sequence: TGCGCCAGTTCCGGGACGGAACGGGAGACCCAGTACTTC.

V is TRBV28 and J is TRBJ1-4; no reliable D call. Looked up from germline, CDR1 is MDHEN and CDR2 is SYDVKM. The CDR3 spans 15 residues. V was cut by 5 bases and J by 0 bases, with 10 bases left in between. The CDR3 here is CASSTPRTTNEKLFF. The CDR3 DNA follows: TGTGCCAGCAGTACCCCGAGGACAACTAATGAAAAACTGTTTTTT.

The chain employs TRBV11-2 and TRBJ2-5; 9 positions agree with TRBD2. Germline CDR1 is SGHAT and CDR2 is FQNNGV. J gave up 0 bases and V 0 bases, and 11 bases lay outside the gene matches. This CDR3 has 19 amino acids. CDR3 in DNA: TGTGCCAGCAGCTTAGACTGGCGGGAGGGCCTCAGGTACCAAGAGACCCAGTACTTC. This gives the protein CASSLDWREGLRYQETQYF.

This clonotype came up a few times. The chain is built from TRBV10-2 and TRBJ2-7; D is unclear. In germline, CDR1 is WSHSY, CDR2 SAAADI. CDR3 size: 15 residues. V was pared by 4 bases and J by 5 bases, with 18 bases between. This CDR3 reads CASSGSHPSRHEQYV. The CDR3 DNA follows: TGCGCCAGCAGTGGGTCTCACCCATCAAGACACGAGCAGTACGTC.

Ten or more counts support this clonotype. The chain joins TRBV27 to TRBJ2-1, with 8 bases matching TRBD2. Per the germline V gene, CDR1 is MNHEY and CDR2 is SMNVEV (reference sequence). This CDR3 contains 17 residues. V gave up 0 bases and J gave up 8 bases; unmatched junction bases: 12. CDR3 in amino acids: CASSLSSSASGFYEQFF. In DNA, the CDR3 is TGTGCCAGCAGTTTATCGTCCAGCGCTAGCGGGTTCTATGAGCAGTTCTTC.